There are a few counts of the clone carrying this T cell receptor (beta chain). Expressed TCRB transcripts were sequenced because the entire RNA isolate underwent reverse transcription. The table came from immunoSEQ multiplex PCR; TCRdb's copy has only in-frame clones and leaves some out. This sample has roughly 610,000 clones; roughly 15% occur once, and the top ten carry 0.09% to 0.095%. Trimming took 4 bases from V and 0 from J, leaving 9 bases between them. The CDR3 has 14 amino acids. Germline CDR1 is MGHRA and CDR2 is YSYEKL. The source of the sample is a study of beta chain features in type 1 diabetes.

The chain carries TRBV4-1 and TRBJ1-2; D remains unclear. The source material was naive CD4+ T cells from blood. The sequence was obtained from a man aged 18 to 30 in good health. The DNA of the CDR3 is TGCGCCAGCAGCCGACCCGGGACTAACTATGGCTACACCTTC. Translation gives CASSRPGTNYGYTF.